This T cell receptor beta chain was identified during a study of CD8 T cells in ankylosing spondylitis. General study findings and limits: Disease-associated clonotypes exhibited CD8+ identity and were relatively infrequent in peripheral blood. Previous work reported some of these motif variants in the synovial fluid and blood of reactive arthritis. Characteristic of ankylosing spondylitis blood, it appeared, was a TCR beta motif comprising roughly eight highly homologous variants. Reported data indicate significant enrichment of disease-linked clones within matched ankylosing spondylitis synovial fluid.

Germline V gene lookup returns CDR1 SGHTA and CDR2 FQGNSA. The CDR3 sequence is 16 residues long. Trimming shortened V by 2 bases and J by 7 bases, and 18 bases separated the two germline ends. Quantitative 5'-RACE with molecular barcodes generated TCR beta libraries. TCRdb reanalysed the 5' RACE reads using MiXCR and keeps one entry per CDR3 protein. This sample has fewer than 400,000 distinct CDR3 sequences; around 8% occur once, and the top ten carry approximately 15%. To note about this clonotype: Its cognate antigen is unknown.

The sample comprised blood, either unsorted or a sorted T cell fraction (not recorded which). The receptor comes from a male donor with ankylosing spondylitis. The rearrangement uses TRBV7-2 and TRBJ2-1, with D unclear. The CDR3: CASSLWADPTANEQFF. The CDR3 nucleotides read TGTGCCAGCAGCTTATGGGCGGACCCCACGGCTAATGAGCAGTTCTTC.